Described below is a single TCR beta chain sequence and its context. Its matching antigen is unknown. V lost 0 bases and J lost 5, with 14 bases in between. Germline CDR1 reads ENHRY; CDR2 reads SYGVKD. The CDR3 is 16 residues long. The method was immunoSEQ multiplex PCR; TCRdb's version includes in-frame clones alone and lacks a portion of them. The profile shows about 100,000 clones, 70% to 85% of them singletons. Time point here: blood 4 weeks post-SBRT, at nephrectomy. Noted treatment: 15 Gy SBRT to primary tumor, nephrectomy 4 weeks later. Nephrectomy followed 15 Gy stereotactic body radiation by 4 weeks. After SBRT, blood was collected at 2 and 4 weeks, plus baseline. This record belongs to a study of radiation and T cells in renal cell carcinoma. The study, taken as a whole, reports: Without pretreatment biopsies, baseline tumor clonotype presence was undetermined.

The TCR comes from a man aged 60-69 years with renal cell carcinoma. The chain couples TRBV10-3 to TRBJ2-1, with D possibly being TRBD1 or TRBD2 (6 bases each). Sequencing used blood, obtained from a patient whose treatment included radiotherapy and nephrectomy. The CDR3 DNA is TGTGCCATCAGTGAGTCGTGGCAGGGGACTCACAATGAGCAGTTCTTC. Its translation is CAISESWQGTHNEQFF.